These 26 T cell receptor beta chains came from one sample sequenced in a study of blood T cell repertoires in COVID-19. Sequencing was performed with immunoSEQ multiplex PCR; in TCRdb, only in-frame clones are kept and a portion is missing. The table shows about 220,000 clones, with about 79% occurring only once. The sequencing sample was made of peripheral blood. The source is a man aged 45-65 years with active or convalescent COVID-19.

This clone was detected a few times. The chain has TRBV6-1 and TRBJ1-4; 7 nucleotides agree with TRBD1. Germline V lookup: CDR1 MNHNS, CDR2 SASEGT. The CDR3 is 15 residues long. Trimming cost V 2 bases and J 6 bases; bases outside gene matches: 6. The CDR3 region has the DNA TGTGCCAGCAGTGAATTCCGGGACAGATATGAAAAACTGTTTTTT. It translates to CASSEFRDRYEKLFF.

The chain combines TRBV7-2 with TRBJ1-5; D ambiguous. The CDR3 totals 15 residues. Deletions cut 5 bases from V and 0 bases from J, with 11 bases between. Germline CDR1 reads SGHTA; CDR2 reads FQGNSA. DNA of the CDR3: TGTGCCAGCAGCCCCGAATACTTTAGCAATCAGCCCCAGCATTTT. It codes for CASSPEYFSNQPQHF.

The gene calls are TRBV7-9 and TRBJ1-4, with TRBD1 matching over 9 bases. CDR3 length: 14 amino acids. Losses at the gene ends were 4 bases for V and 8 bases for J; bases not matched to a gene: 5. Per the germline V gene, CDR1 is SEHNR and CDR2 is FQNEAQ (reference sequence). CDR3 region: CASSSQGAEEKLFF. The CDR3 nucleotides are TGTGCCAGCAGCTCACAGGGGGCCGAGGAAAAACTGTTTTTT.

This clone occurred many times. This rearrangement joins TRBV5-8 to TRBJ2-1, with 7 bases that match TRBD2. The germline CDR1 and CDR2 sequences are SGHTS and YDEGEE. The CDR3 contains 17 residues. The V segment lost 2 bases and the J segment 0 bases; nucleotides outside the gene matches: 8. The CDR3 nucleotides read TGTGCCAGCAGCTTTGTCGGGGGAGGGATCTCCTACAATGAGCAGTTCTTC. As protein: CASSFVGGGISYNEQFF.

The chain couples TRBV7-3 to TRBJ2-1, with D possibly being TRBD1 (5 bases). Germline V CDR1 and CDR2: SGHTA, FQGTGA. V was cut by 2 bases and J by 8 bases, with 10 bases left in between. This CDR3 contains 13 residues. CDR3 nucleotide sequence: TGTGCCAGCAGCTTATCAGGGTTGGATGAGCAGTTCTTC. Protein: CASSLSGLDEQFF.

This clone was seen only once. CDR3 nucleotides: TGTGCCAGCAGCTTATATTTCTCTAGCGGGGGGGCAGGGAATGAGCAGTTCTTC. The encoded protein is CASSLYFSSGGAGNEQFF. V gene TRBV7-8 combines with J gene TRBJ2-1, with 12 positions matching TRBD2. Unmatched junction bases numbered 12, after V lost 2 bases and J lost 7 bases. The CDR3 has 18 amino acids. Germline CDR1 SGHVS, CDR2 FQNEAQ.

The chain couples TRBV7-9 to TRBJ1-4; 8 bases are a match to TRBD1. V shed 6 bases, J shed 7 bases, and the junction held 10 bases outside the gene matches. Germline CDR1 reads SEHNR; CDR2 reads FQNEAQ (reference sequence). The CDR3 loop spans 15 amino acids. For the CDR3, the DNA is TGTGCCAGCAGACCGCCCGGGACAGGTGGTGAAAAACTGTTTTTT. Translating it yields CASRPPGTGGEKLFF.

The V call is TRBV7-9, the J call TRBJ2-1; 7 bases align to TRBD2. The ends lost 4 bases at V and 9 bases at J; junction bases unmatched: 9. The CDR3 extends over 14 amino acids. The germline V gene encodes CDR1 SEHNR and CDR2 FQNEAQ (reference sequence). The CDR3 protein is CASSSRGGPSEQFF. The CDR3 bases are TGTGCCAGCAGCTCCCGGGGAGGGCCGAGTGAGCAGTTCTTC.

The chain joins TRBV14 to TRBJ1-3, with TRBD1 matching 7 bases. The CDR3 covers 15 residues. Trimming at V came to 5 bases and at J to 2 bases, leaving 6 bases not matched to a gene. Germline-derived CDR1 and CDR2 are SGHDN and FVKESK. CDR3 in amino acids: CASSLTGPPGNTIYF. The CDR3 region has the DNA TGTGCCAGCAGCTTGACAGGGCCCCCTGGAAACACCATATATTTT.

This clone showed up just once. The chain employs TRBV2 and TRBJ2-1; TRBD2 is a possible D gene (6 bases). Germline CDR1 reads SNHLY; CDR2 reads FYNNEI. V was trimmed by 6 bases and J by 1 base, leaving 10 bases between them. The CDR3 is made up of 14 amino acids. CDR3 protein: CASREGWSYNEQFF. The CDR3, as DNA: TGTGCCAGCAGGGAGGGGTGGTCCTACAATGAGCAGTTCTTC. Combining the CDR3 with reference TRBV2 and TRBJ2-1 gives the whole variable domain EPEVTQTPSHQVTQMGQEVILRCVPISNHLYFYWYRQILGQKVEFLVSFYNNEISEKSEIFDDQFSVERPDGSNFTLKIRSTKLEDSAMYFCASREGWSYNEQFFGPGTRLTVL.

The rearrangement joins TRBV6-2 or TRBV6-3 to TRBJ1-1; D call uncertain. There are 14 residues in the CDR3. Per germline, CDR1 MNHEY and CDR2 SVGEGT. The V gene lost 5 bases and the J gene lost 5 bases, with 15 bases spanning the gap. This CDR3 reads CASSPRWGGTEAFF. Written as DNA, the CDR3 is TGTGCCAGCAGTCCCAGGTGGGGAGGGACTGAAGCTTTCTTT.

The chain is built from TRBV6-1 and TRBJ1-2; 8 bases are shared with TRBD1. Germline V gene sequence: CDR1 MNHNS, CDR2 SASEGT. With V trimmed by 1 base and J by 5 bases, 3 bases remained unmatched. The CDR3 consists of 14 residues. This CDR3 reads CASSEGQGIYGYTF. CDR3 bases: TGTGCCAGCAGTGAAGGACAGGGGATATATGGCTACACCTTC.

The chain carries TRBV5-1 and TRBJ1-4, with D possibly being TRBD1 (6 bases). The CDR3 contains 16 residues. The germline V and J ends were trimmed by 0 bases and 7 bases, with 16 bases remaining between them. Germline V gene sequence: CDR1 SGHRS, CDR2 YFSETQ. CDR3 loop: CASSLDGQGPGEKLFF. The CDR3 coding sequence is TGCGCCAGCAGCTTGGACGGGCAGGGGCCGGGTGAAAAACTGTTTTTT.

The V gene is TRBV2, the J gene TRBJ1-3, with 8 bases that match TRBD1. The length of the CDR3 is 15 residues. V shed 8 bases and J 4 bases; nucleotides not matched to a gene: 10. From germline, CDR1 is SNHLY and CDR2 FYNNEI. CDR3 protein: CASLDRDNSGNTIYF. The CDR3 nucleotides read TGTGCCAGCCTGGACAGGGATAATTCGGGAAACACCATATATTTT.

This sequence joins TRBV3-1 (or the pseudogene TRBV3-2) and TRBJ2-2, with D possibly being TRBD1 (5 bases). The V gene's germline CDR1 is LGHDT and CDR2 YNNKEL (reference sequence). This CDR3 has 15 amino acids. V gave up 3 bases and J gave up 6 bases, with 14 bases separating them. Written as DNA, the CDR3 is TGTGCCAGCAGCCAGTCCTCAGGGAATCCCGGGGAGCTGTTTTTT. Its translation is CASSQSSGNPGELFF.

The chain recombines TRBV4-2 with TRBJ1-2; D unresolved. This CDR3 comprises 15 residues. Germline V CDR1 and CDR2: LGHNA, YNFKEQ. Trimming took off 3 bases at V and 0 bases at J, with 11 bases between the two ends. The CDR3 protein is CASSHSVGPNYGYTF. The CDR3 DNA follows: TGTGCCAGCAGCCATAGCGTCGGCCCTAACTATGGCTACACCTTC.

V usage is TRBV1 and J usage is TRBJ2-1; TRBD2 is the table's D call and was not checked against the DNA. TRBV1 is classified as a pseudogene. The CDR3 spans 16 residues. The CDR3 sequence: CTSSQVTSGGNDEQFF. The CDR3 coding sequence is TGCACCAGCAGCCAAGTTACTAGCGGGGGGAACGATGAGCAGTTCTTC.

J is TRBJ2-2 and V is TRBV21-1; the table gives TRBD2 as D, unverified against the DNA. TRBV21-1 is designated a pseudogene. The CDR3 covers 15 residues. CDR3: CASSSGTSGTGELFF. The DNA of the CDR3 is TGTGCCAGCAGCTCTGGGACTAGCGGGACCGGGGAGCTGTTTTTT.

The rearrangement uses TRBV11-1 and TRBJ2-1, with 7 bases identical to TRBD2. The length of the CDR3 is 14 residues. V lost 5 bases, J lost 9 bases, and 10 bases stayed unmatched. Germline V gene lookup returns CDR1 SGHAT and CDR2 FQDESV (reference sequence). CDR3 coding DNA: TGTGCCAGCAGCCCAACCTGGGGAGGGACTGAGCAGTTCTTC. The encoded protein is CASSPTWGGTEQFF.

CDR3: CASSFDDRGNYGYTF. As DNA, the CDR3 is TGTGCCAGCAGTTTCGACGACAGGGGGAACTATGGCTACACCTTC. The chain uses TRBV28 and TRBJ1-2; 9 bases agree with TRBD1. Germline values: CDR1 MDHEN, CDR2 SYDVKM. This CDR3 is 15 amino acids long. V was clipped by 3 bases and J by 2 bases; unmatched bases: 4.

The chain links TRBV29-1 to TRBJ2-3; tentative D call: TRBD2 (5 bases). Per the germline V gene, CDR1 is SQVTM and CDR2 is ANQGSEA. Trimming shortened V by 5 bases and J by 4 bases, and 13 bases separated the two germline ends. The CDR3 is 13 amino acids. Written as DNA, the CDR3 is TGCAGCGTTAACGATCAGAGGGCAGATACGCAGTATTTT. Its translation: CSVNDQRADTQYF.

The rearrangement uses TRBV2 and TRBJ2-1, with 9 bases identical to TRBD2. This CDR3 has 15 residues. The V gene end was trimmed by 8 bases and the J gene end by 2 bases; junction bases not matched to a gene: 7. CDR1 SNHLY and CDR2 FYNNEI come from the germline V gene. The CDR3, as DNA: TGTGCCAGCCTTACGGCGGGAGGGCCCTACAATGAGCAGTTCTTC. It translates to CASLTAGGPYNEQFF.

This chain links TRBV5-1 with TRBJ2-5; TRBD2 agrees at 9 bases. This CDR3 has 15 amino acids. With V trimmed by 2 bases and J by 5 bases, 7 bases remained unmatched. The germline V gene encodes CDR1 SGHRS and CDR2 YFSETQ. The CDR3 spells CASSFLAGGAETQYF. For the CDR3, the DNA is TGCGCCAGCAGCTTTCTCGCGGGGGGGGCGGAGACCCAGTACTTC.

The chain couples TRBV6-2 or TRBV6-3 to TRBJ1-1, with TRBD1 as a possible D gene (5 bases). Trimming took 4 bases from V and 7 from J, leaving 13 bases between them. The CDR3 is 13 residues long. From germline, CDR1 is MNHEY and CDR2 SVGEGT. As DNA, the CDR3 is TGTGCCAGCAGTTCCGTGGCCGACAGTGAAGCTTTCTTT. The encoded protein is CASSSVADSEAFF.

A single count supports this clone. The chain joins TRBV28 to TRBJ2-1, with 11 bases lining up with TRBD2. Germline trimming cut 1 base from V and 13 bases from J; bases unmatched to any gene: 6. The CDR3 sequence is 14 residues long. Germline CDR1 is MDHEN and CDR2 is SYDVKM. CDR3 in amino acids: CASSLLLAGARQFF. CDR3 DNA sequence: TGTGCCAGCAGTTTATTACTAGCGGGAGCCCGCCAGTTCTTC.

The gene calls are TRBV7-3 and TRBJ1-6; unclear D gene. The CDR3 sequence is 15 residues long. V lost 0 bases to trimming and J lost 7 bases, with 10 bases between them. Germline V CDR1 and CDR2: SGHTA, FQGTGA. The DNA for the CDR3 is TGTGCCAGCAGCTTAACCGGAGGAGGGAATTCACCCCTCCACTTT. Translating gives CASSLTGGGNSPLHF.